What follows are 10 T cell receptor beta chains derived from one specimen sequenced in a study of shared clonotypes between healthy human individuals. Profiled with immunoSEQ multiplex PCR; TCRdb holds only in-frame clones, not every one. The sample carries about 960,000 clones, around 80% recorded once. Source material: memory CD4+ T cells sorted from blood. Noted subset: CD45RA-negative fraction. Receptors were obtained from a man between 18 and 35 years old in good health.

The V call is TRBV6-1, the J call TRBJ1-3; perhaps TRBD1 as D (6 bases). Germline CDR1 MNHNS, CDR2 SASEGT. The CDR3 has 15 residues. V was pared by 1 base and J by 2 bases, with 9 bases between. For the CDR3, the DNA is TGTGCCAGCAGTGAAGTAGGGGGGGCTGGAAACACCATATATTTT. It translates to CASSEVGGAGNTIYF.

The J gene is TRBJ1-2, the V gene TRBV30, with 9 positions matching TRBD1. This CDR3 is built from 13 residues. Germline V gene sequence: CDR1 GTSNPN, CDR2 SVGIG (reference sequence). J gave up 8 bases and V 4 bases, and 8 bases lay outside the gene matches. This CDR3 reads CAWTGQGVGGYTF. The CDR3 DNA reads TGTGCCTGGACGGGACAGGGAGTAGGAGGCTACACCTTC.

This chain joins TRBV7-2 and TRBJ2-7, with 8 nucleotides matching TRBD2. The CDR3 length is 14 residues. Germline V lookup: CDR1 SGHTA, CDR2 FQGNSA. The ends lost 5 bases at V and 7 bases at J; junction bases unmatched: 10. DNA of the CDR3: TGTGCCAGCAGCCGCGAGCGGGGGTTGGGGGAGCAGTACTTC. As protein: CASSRERGLGEQYF.

About this clone: The identical CDR3 is also encoded by other nucleotide sequences in the sample. This chain connects TRBV11-2 to TRBJ1-3, with D perhaps matching TRBD1 (5 bases). Germline V lookup: CDR1 SGHAT, CDR2 FQNNGV. V dropped 1 base and J dropped 4 bases, with 5 bases sitting between them. The length of the CDR3 is 13 residues. The CDR3 sequence is CASSLGQGNTIYF. The DNA for the CDR3 is TGTGCCAGCAGCTTAGGACAGGGAAACACCATATATTTT.

The chain recombines TRBV7-8 with TRBJ1-5, with D perhaps TRBD1 (5 bases). Germline CDR1 and CDR2: SGHVS and FQNEAQ. The CDR3 length is 15 residues. V lost 2 bases, J lost 10 bases, and 18 bases lay in between. The CDR3 loop reads CASSLSFPQGGPQHF. The CDR3 bases are TGTGCCAGCAGCTTATCTTTTCCGCAGGGCGGACCCCAGCATTTT.

Regarding this clone: This same CDR3 is encoded by further DNA sequences in the sample. The gene calls are TRBV11-2 and TRBJ2-5; no definite D call. V shed 6 bases and J shed 2 bases, with 10 bases lying between them. CDR1 and CDR2 from the germline V gene are SGHAT and FQNNGV. CDR3 length: 13 amino acids. This CDR3 reads CASSSGPQETQYF. The CDR3 nucleotides are TGTGCCAGCAGTTCCGGGCCGCAAGAGACCCAGTACTTC.

The rearrangement uses TRBV19 and TRBJ1-5, with D possibly matching TRBD1 (5 bases). CDR1 is LNHDA, CDR2 SQIVND, per germline (reference sequence). The CDR3 is 15 amino acids. V lost 4 bases and J 1 base, leaving 11 bases between the germline ends. The CDR3, as DNA: TGTGCCAGTAGTAGCCGGGACGGGAGCAATCAGCCCCAGCATTTT. This gives the protein CASSSRDGSNQPQHF.

The chain couples TRBV2 to TRBJ2-7; D ambiguous. The CDR3 consists of 12 residues. V dropped 4 bases and J dropped 6 bases, with 10 bases sitting between them. CDR1 and CDR2 from the germline V gene are SNHLY and FYNNEI. The CDR3 DNA reads as TGTGCCAGCAGTGTCGTGGGAAGCGAGCAGTACTTC. Amino acid sequence: CASSVVGSEQYF.

The sample holds many counts of this clone. This chain uses TRBV18 with TRBJ2-3; perhaps TRBD2 as D (5 bases). With 5 bases removed from V and 12 bases from J, the gap between germline ends came to 12 bases. There are 11 residues in the CDR3. The germline V gene has CDR1 KGHSH and CDR2 LQKENI. This chain's CDR3 is CASSSRDFQYF. CDR3 nucleotide sequence: TGTGCCAGCTCATCACGGGATTTCCAGTATTTT.

J is TRBJ2-4 and V is TRBV7-2; 8 bases match TRBD2. The CDR3 is 16 amino acids. V lost 2 bases and J lost 6; bases outside the gene matches: 9. Germline V gene sequence: CDR1 SGHTA, CDR2 FQGNSA. CDR3 in DNA: TGTGCCAGCAGCTTATCAGGCGGGGGGCCTACAAACATTCAGTACTTC. This translates into CASSLSGGGPTNIQYF. The entire variable domain, with the rest obtained from reference TRBV7-2 and TRBJ2-4, is as follows: GAGVSQSPSNKVTEKGKDVELRCDPISGHTALYWYRQSLGQGLEFLIYFQGNSAPDKSGLPSDRFSAERTGGSVSTLTIQRTQQEDSAVYLCASSLSGGGPTNIQYFGAGTRLSVL.